This T cell receptor beta chain derives from a study of chemoradiotherapy in HPV16-positive cancers. Repertoires were sampled repeatedly during chemoradiotherapy. Using immunoSEQ multiplex PCR, the repertoire was profiled, and TCRdb retains in-frame clones only, with some absent. The sample holds fewer than 30,000 clones, approximately 95% seen once. There are 12 residues in the CDR3. V shed 9 bases and J shed 0 bases, with 9 bases lying between them. Looked up from germline, CDR1 is SNHLY and CDR2 is FYNNEI. Broader study findings: Only a couple of HPV16-positive patients supplied the functional HPV-specificity definition.

With respect to this clone: The target antigen is unknown.

The receptor was isolated from a human donor with HPV-associated anogenital cancer. Sampling took place from a patient who underwent chemoradiotherapy. This sequence joins TRBV2 and TRBJ2-7; no firm D call. In DNA, the CDR3 is TGTGCCAGTGGAAGGAGCTCCTACGAGCAGTACTTC. The encoded protein is CASGRSSYEQYF.